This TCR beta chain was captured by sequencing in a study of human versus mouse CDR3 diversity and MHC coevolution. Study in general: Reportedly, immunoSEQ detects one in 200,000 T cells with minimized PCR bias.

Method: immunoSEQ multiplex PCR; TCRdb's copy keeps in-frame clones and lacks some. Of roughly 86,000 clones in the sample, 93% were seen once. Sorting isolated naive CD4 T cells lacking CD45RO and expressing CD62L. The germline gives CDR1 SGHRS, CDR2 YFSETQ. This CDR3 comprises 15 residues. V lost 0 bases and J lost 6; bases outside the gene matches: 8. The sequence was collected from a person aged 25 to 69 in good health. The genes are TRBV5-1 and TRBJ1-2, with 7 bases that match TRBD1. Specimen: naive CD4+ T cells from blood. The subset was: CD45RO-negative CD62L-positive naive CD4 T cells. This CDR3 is CASSLGGQAMDGYTF. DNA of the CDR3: TGCGCCAGCAGCTTGGGTGGACAGGCCATGGATGGCTACACCTTC. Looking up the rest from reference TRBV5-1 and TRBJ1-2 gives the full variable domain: KAGVTQTPRYLIKTRGQQVTLSCSPISGHRSVSWYQQTPGQGLQFLFEYFSETQRNKGNFPGRFSGRQFSNSRSEMNVSTLELGDSALYLCASSLGGQAMDGYTFGSGTRLTVV.